This T cell receptor (beta chain) was captured by sequencing in a study of T cell clonality in common variable immunodeficiency. Germline V gives CDR1 LGHNA, CDR2 YNFKEQ. The CDR3 contains 13 residues. Both groups were predominantly of Caucasian heritage. In its sample, this clone was seen many times. Antigen unknown. A junction boundary mismatches the germline segment, possibly from a read error. The read comes to an end 3 residues before the CDR3 does, leaving the germline J gene to fill in the end. The study, taken as a whole, reports: Patient heterogeneity in the CVID cohort limited correlations between repertoire features and clinical complications. Authors noted CVID clonality's cause needs subpopulation repertoire sequencing.

The method was immunoSEQ multiplex PCR; TCRdb's version includes in-frame clones alone and lacks a portion of them. Altogether 55,000 or so clones were found in the sample, and no singletons occur. The source is a person aged 18-70 years in good health. The sample consisted of peripheral blood mononuclear cells. The chain has TRBV4-2 and TRBJ2-3, with 11 bases aligning to TRBD2. Here the CDR3 reads CASSSGRTDTQYF. The CDR3 bases that were read are TGCGCCAGTTCTAGCGGGAGGACAGATACG.